The source of this T cell receptor beta chain is a study of CD8+ T cells in alopecia areata. As the sequencing template, cDNA was produced by extracting RNA and reverse transcribing it. Produced via immunoSEQ multiplex PCR; TCRdb's table is partial and in-frame only. Seen here are 80,000 to 95,000 clones, 40% to 50% observed once, and the top ten hold less than 20%. Treatment: oral pan-JAK inhibitor, 5-10 mg twice daily. Lesional scalp punch biopsies and peripheral blood came from alopecia areata patients. Using a FACSAria, the CD4+ and CD8+ T cells were sorted from the PBMCs. Overall study findings and caveats: Many expanded lesional clones persisted during tofacitinib (in both scalp and blood).

The CDR3 length is 13 residues. Per germline, CDR1 SGHVS and CDR2 FQNEAQ. V shed 5 bases and J shed 4 bases, with 11 bases lying between them. Notes on this clone: Its target is not known.

The origin of this receptor is a human donor with alopecia areata. Sequences were derived from CD8+ T cells sorted from blood, sampled at week 24, from a patient treated with tofacitinib. The chain uses TRBV7-8 and TRBJ1-2; tentatively, D is TRBD1 (6 bases). The CDR3 reads CASSQGMAYGYTF. CDR3 DNA: TGTGCCAGCAGCCAGGGGATGGCCTATGGCTACACCTTC.